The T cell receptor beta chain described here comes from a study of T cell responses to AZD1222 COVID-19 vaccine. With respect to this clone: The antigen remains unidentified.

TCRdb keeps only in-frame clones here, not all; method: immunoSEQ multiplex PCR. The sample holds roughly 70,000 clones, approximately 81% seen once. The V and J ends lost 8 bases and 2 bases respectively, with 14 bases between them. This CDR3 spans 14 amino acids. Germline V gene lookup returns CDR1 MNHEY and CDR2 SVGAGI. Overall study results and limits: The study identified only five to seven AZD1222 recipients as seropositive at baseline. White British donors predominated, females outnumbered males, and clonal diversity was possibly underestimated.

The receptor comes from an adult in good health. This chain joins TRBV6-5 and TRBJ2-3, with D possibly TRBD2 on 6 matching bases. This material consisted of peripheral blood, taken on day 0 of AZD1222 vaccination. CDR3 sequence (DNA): TGTGCCAGCTCTAGGGACTCACTCACAGATACGCAGTATTTT. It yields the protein CASSRDSLTDTQYF.